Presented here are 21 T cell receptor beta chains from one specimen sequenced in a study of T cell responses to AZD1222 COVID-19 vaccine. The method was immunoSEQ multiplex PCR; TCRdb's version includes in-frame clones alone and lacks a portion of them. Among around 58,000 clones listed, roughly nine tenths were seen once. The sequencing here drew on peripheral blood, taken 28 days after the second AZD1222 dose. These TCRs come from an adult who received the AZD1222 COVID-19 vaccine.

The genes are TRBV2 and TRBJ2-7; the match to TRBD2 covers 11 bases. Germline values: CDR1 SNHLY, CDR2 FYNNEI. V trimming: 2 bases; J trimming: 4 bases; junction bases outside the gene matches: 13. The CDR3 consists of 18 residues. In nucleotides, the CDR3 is TGTGCCAGCAGTGAACGACTAGCGGGAACCCGTACAATATACGAGCAGTACTTC. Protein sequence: CASSERLAGTRTIYEQYF.

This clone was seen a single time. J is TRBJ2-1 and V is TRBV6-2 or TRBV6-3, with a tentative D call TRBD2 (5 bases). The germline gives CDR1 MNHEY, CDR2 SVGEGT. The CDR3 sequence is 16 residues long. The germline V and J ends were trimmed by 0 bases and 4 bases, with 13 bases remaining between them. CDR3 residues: CASSYSPGLGYNEQFF. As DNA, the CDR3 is TGTGCCAGCAGTTACTCCCCGGGGTTGGGGTACAATGAGCAGTTCTTC.

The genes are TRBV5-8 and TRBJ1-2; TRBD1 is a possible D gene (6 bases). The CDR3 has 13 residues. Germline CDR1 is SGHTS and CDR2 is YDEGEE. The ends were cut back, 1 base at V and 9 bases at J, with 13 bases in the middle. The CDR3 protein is CASSLTPGASYTF. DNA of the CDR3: TGTGCCAGCAGCTTGACCCCAGGGGCTAGCTACACCTTC.

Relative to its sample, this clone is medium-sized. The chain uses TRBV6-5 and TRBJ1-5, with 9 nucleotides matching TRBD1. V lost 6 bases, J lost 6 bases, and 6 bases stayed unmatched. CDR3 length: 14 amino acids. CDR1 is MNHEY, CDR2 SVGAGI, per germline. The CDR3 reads CASRGGQGSQPQHF. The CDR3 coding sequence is TGTGCCAGCAGGGGAGGACAGGGGAGTCAGCCCCAGCATTTT.

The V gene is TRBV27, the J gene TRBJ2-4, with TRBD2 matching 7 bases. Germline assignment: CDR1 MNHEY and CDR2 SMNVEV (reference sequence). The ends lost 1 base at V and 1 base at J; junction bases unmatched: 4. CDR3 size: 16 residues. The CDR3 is CASSLLSGVAKNIQYF. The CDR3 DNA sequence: TGTGCCAGCAGTTTATTGAGCGGGGTTGCCAAAAACATTCAGTACTTC.

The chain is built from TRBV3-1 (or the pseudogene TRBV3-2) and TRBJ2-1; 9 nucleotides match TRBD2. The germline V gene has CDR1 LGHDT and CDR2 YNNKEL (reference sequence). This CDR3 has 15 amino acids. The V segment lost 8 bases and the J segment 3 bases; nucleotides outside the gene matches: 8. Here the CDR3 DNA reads TGTGCCAGCCGGGGCGCGCGGGAGGGCTACAATGAGCAGTTCTTC. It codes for CASRGAREGYNEQFF.

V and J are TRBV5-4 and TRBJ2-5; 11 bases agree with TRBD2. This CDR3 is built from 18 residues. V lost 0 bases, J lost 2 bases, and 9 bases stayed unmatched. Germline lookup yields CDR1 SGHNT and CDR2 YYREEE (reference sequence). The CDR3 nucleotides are TGTGCCAGCAGCTTGGGGGCGCTAGCGGGAGGAGTACAAGAGACCCAGTACTTC. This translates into CASSLGALAGGVQETQYF.

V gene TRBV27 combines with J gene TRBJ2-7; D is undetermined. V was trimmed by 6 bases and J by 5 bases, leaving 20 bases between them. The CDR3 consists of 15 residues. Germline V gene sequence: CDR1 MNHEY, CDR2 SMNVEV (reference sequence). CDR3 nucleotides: TGTGCCAGCAGACTCTGGGATGAACATTGCCACGAGCAGTACTTC. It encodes CASRLWDEHCHEQYF.

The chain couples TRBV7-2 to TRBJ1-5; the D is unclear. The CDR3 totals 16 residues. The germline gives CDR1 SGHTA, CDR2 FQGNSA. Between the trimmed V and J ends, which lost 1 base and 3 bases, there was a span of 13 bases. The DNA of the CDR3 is TGTGCCAGCAGCTTAGACGGTACCCACTCCAATCAGCCCCAGCATTTT. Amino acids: CASSLDGTHSNQPQHF. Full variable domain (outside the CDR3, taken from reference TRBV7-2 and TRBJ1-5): GAGVSQSPSNKVTEKGKDVELRCDPISGHTALYWYRQSLGQGLEFLIYFQGNSAPDKSGLPSDRFSAERTGGSVSTLTIQRTQQEDSAVYLCASSLDGTHSNQPQHFGDGTRLSIL.

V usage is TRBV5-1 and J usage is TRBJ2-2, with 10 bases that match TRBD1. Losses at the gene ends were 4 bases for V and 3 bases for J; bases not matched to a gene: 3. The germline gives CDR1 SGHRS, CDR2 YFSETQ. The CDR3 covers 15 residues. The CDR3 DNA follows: TGCGCCAGCAGCAGGACAGGGGGAGACACCGGGGAGCTGTTTTTT. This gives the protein CASSRTGGDTGELFF. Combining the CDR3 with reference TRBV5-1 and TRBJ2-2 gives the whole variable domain KAGVTQTPRYLIKTRGQQVTLSCSPISGHRSVSWYQQTPGQGLQFLFEYFSETQRNKGNFPGRFSGRQFSNSRSEMNVSTLELGDSALYLCASSRTGGDTGELFFGEGSRLTVL.

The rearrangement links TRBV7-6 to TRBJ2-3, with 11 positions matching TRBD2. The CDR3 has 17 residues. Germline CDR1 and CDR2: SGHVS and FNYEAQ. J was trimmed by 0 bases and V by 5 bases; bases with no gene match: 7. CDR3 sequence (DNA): TGTGCCAGCAGCCCCACTAGCGGGAGCGTTAGCACAGATACGCAGTATTTT. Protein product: CASSPTSGSVSTDTQYF.

The CDR3 region has the DNA TGTGCCAGCAGTCTATCGGGACACCTCTCCTACGAGCAGTACTTC. Translated: CASSLSGHLSYEQYF. The chain employs TRBV6-5 and TRBJ2-7; weak D call: TRBD1 (6 bases). Germline lookup yields CDR1 MNHEY and CDR2 SVGAGI. The CDR3 has 15 amino acids. V lost 5 bases to trimming and J lost 0 bases, with 14 bases between them.

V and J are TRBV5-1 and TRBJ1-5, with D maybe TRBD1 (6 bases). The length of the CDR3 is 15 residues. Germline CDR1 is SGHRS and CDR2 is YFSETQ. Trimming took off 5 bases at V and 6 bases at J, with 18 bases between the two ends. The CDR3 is CASSLTPGAGQPQHF. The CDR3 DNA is TGCGCCAGCAGTTTAACGCCGGGGGCAGGTCAGCCCCAGCATTTT.

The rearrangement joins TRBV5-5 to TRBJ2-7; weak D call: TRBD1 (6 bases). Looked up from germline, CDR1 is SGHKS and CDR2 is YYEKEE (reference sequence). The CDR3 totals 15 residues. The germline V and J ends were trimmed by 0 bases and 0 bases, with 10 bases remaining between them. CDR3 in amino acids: CASSLGAGDSYEQYF. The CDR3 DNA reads TGTGCCAGCAGCTTGGGCGCAGGGGACTCCTACGAGCAGTACTTC.

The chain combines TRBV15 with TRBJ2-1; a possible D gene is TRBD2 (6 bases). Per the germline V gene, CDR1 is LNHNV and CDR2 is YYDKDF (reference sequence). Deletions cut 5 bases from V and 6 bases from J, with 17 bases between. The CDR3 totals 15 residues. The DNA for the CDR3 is TGTGCCACCAGCGAACGCCGCGGGGACTTCAATGAGCAGTTCTTC. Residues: CATSERRGDFNEQFF.

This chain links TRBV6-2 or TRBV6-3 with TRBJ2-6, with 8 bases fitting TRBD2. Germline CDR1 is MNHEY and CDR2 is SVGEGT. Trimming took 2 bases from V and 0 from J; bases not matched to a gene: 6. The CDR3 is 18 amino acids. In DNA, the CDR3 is TGTGCCAGCAGTTACCCAAGCGGGAGTCGCTCTGGGGCCAACGTCCTGACTTTC. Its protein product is CASSYPSGSRSGANVLTF.

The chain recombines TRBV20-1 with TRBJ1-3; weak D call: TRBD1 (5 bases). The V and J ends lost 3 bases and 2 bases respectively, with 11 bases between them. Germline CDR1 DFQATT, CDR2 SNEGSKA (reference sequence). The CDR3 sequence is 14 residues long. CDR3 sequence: CSASTGGTGNTIYF. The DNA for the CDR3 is TGCAGTGCTAGTACGGGGGGGACTGGAAACACCATATATTTT.

The CDR3 bases are TGTGCCAGCGGGGGAAGCACTGAAGCTTTCTTT. It specifies CASGGSTEAFF. The rearrangement joins TRBV2 to TRBJ1-1, with D maybe TRBD1 (5 bases). Germline V gene sequence: CDR1 SNHLY, CDR2 FYNNEI. The germline V and J ends were trimmed by 8 bases and 4 bases, with 8 bases remaining between them. The CDR3 consists of 11 residues.

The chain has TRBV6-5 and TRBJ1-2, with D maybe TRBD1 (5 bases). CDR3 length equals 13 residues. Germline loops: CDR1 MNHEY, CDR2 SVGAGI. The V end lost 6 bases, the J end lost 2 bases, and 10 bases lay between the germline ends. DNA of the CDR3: TGTGCCAGCAGCTCGACAGCGAACTATGGCTACACCTTC. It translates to CASSSTANYGYTF.

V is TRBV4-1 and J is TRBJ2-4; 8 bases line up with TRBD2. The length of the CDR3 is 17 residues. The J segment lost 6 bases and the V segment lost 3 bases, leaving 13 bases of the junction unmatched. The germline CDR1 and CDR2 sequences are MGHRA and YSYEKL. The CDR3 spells CASSHVPYGRAGNIQYF. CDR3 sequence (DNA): TGCGCCAGCAGCCACGTCCCCTACGGGAGGGCCGGAAACATTCAGTACTTC.

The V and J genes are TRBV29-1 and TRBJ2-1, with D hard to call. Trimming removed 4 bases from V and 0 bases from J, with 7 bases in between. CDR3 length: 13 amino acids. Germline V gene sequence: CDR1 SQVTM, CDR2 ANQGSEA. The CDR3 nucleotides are TGCAGCGTTGTCTGGGTCTCCTACAATGAGCAGTTCTTC. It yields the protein CSVVWVSYNEQFF.